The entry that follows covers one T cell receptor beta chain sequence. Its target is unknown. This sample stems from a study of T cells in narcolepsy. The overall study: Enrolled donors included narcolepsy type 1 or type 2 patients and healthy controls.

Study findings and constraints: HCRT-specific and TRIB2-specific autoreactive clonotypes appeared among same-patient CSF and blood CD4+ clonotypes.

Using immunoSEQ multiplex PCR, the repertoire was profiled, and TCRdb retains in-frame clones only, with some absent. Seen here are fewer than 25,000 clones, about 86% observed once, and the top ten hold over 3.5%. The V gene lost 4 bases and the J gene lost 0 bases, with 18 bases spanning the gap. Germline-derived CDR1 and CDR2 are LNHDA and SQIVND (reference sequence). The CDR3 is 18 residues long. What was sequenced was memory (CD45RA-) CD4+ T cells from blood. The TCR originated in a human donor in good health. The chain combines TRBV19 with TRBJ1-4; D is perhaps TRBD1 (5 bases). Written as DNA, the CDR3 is TGTGCCAGTAGTAGAAACGGGGGAACGGGAGCAACTAATGAAAAACTGTTTTTT. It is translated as CASSRNGGTGATNEKLFF.